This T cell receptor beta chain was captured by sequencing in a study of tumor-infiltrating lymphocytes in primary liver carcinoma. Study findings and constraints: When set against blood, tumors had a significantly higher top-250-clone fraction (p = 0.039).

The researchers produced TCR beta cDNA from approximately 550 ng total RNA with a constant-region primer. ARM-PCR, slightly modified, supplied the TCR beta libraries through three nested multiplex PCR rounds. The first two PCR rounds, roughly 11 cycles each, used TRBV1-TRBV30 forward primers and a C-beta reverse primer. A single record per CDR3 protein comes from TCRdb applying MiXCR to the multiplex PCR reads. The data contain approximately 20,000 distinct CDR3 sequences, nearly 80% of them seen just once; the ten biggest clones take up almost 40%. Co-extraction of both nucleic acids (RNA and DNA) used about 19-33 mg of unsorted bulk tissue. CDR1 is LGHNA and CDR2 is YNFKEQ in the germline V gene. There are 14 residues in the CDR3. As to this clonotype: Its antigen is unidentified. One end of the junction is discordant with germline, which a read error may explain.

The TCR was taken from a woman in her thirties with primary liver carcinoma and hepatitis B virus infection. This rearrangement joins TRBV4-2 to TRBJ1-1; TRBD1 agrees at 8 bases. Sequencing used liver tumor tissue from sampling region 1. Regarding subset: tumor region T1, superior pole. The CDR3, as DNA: TGTGCCAGCAGTCAAGCAGGGGGCCTGGATGGAGCTTTCTTT. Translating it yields CASSQAGGLDGAFF.